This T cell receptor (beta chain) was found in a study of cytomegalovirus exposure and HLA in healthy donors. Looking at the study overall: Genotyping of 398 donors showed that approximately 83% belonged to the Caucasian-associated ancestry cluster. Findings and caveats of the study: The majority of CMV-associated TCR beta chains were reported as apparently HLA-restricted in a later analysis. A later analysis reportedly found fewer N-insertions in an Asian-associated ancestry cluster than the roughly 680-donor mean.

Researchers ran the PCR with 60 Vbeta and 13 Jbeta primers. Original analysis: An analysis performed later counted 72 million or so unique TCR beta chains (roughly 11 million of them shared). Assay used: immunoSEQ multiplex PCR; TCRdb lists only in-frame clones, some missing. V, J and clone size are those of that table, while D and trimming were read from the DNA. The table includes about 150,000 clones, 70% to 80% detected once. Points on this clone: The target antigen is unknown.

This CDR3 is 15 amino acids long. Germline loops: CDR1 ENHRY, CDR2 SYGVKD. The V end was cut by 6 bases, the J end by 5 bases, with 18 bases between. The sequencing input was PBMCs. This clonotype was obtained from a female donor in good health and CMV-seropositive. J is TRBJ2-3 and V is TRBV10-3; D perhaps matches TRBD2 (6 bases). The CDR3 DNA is TGTGCCATCAGAGACGAGCGGGCCAGCGGAGATACGCAGTATTTT. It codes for CAIRDERASGDTQYF.